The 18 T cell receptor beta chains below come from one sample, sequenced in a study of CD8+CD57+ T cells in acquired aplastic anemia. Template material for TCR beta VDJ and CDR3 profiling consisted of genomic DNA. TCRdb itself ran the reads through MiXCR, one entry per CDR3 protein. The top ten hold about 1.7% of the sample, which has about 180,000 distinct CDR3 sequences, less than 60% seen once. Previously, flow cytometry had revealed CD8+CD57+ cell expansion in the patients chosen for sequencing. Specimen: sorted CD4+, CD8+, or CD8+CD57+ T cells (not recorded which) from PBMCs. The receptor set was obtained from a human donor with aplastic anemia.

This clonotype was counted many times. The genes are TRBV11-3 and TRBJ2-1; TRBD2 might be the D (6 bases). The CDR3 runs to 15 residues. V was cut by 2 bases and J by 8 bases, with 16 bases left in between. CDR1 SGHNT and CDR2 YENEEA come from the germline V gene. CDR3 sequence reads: CASSLFAVSGDEQFF. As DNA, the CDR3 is TGTGCCAGCAGCTTATTTGCCGTTTCGGGGGATGAGCAGTTCTTC.

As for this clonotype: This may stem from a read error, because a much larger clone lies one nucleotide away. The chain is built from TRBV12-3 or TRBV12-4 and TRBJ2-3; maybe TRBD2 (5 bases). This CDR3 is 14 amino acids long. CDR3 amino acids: CAGSPRGLKDTQYF. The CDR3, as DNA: TGTGCCGGCAGCCCTCGCGGGCTGAAAGATACGCAGTATTTT.

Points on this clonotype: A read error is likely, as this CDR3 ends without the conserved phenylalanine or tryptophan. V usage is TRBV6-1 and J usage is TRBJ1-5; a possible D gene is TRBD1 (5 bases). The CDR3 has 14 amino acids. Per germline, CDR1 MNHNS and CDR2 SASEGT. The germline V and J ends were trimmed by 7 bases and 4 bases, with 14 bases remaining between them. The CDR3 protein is CASNKDTINQPQHL. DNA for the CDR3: TGTGCCAGCAACAAGGACACAATTAATCAGCCCCAGCATCTT.

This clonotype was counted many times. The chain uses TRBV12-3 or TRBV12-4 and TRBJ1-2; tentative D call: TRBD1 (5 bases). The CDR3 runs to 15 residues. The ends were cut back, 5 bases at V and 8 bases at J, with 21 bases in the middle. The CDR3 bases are TGTGCCAGCAGTCCCGGGCTGGGGGTGTTTGGGGGCTACACCTTC. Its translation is CASSPGLGVFGGYTF.

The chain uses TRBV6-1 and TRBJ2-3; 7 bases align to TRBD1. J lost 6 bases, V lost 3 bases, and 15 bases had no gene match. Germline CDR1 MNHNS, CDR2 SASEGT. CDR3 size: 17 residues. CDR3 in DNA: TGTGCCAGCAGTGAGAGACAGGGTCGCAGAGAGGGTGATACGCAGTATTTT. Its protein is CASSERQGRREGDTQYF.

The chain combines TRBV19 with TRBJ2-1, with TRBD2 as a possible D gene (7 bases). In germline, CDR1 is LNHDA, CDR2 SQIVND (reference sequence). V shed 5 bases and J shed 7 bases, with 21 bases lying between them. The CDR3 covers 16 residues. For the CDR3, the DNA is TGTGCCAGTAGTCTCGAACCGGGGGGCCCTCGGAATGAGCAGTTCTTC. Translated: CASSLEPGGPRNEQFF.

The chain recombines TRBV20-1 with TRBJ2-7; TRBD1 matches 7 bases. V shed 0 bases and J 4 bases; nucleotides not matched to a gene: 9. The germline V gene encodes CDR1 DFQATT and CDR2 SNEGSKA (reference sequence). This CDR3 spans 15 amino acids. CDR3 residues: CSARDPEQGPYEQYF. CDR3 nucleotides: TGCAGTGCTAGAGATCCGGAACAGGGGCCTTACGAGCAGTACTTC.

This chain's CDR3 is CSVRDAHGYTF. The CDR3 DNA is TGCAGCGTAAGGGATGCCCATGGCTACACCTTC. This chain connects TRBV29-1 to TRBJ1-2; no clear D gene. Germline CDR1 reads SQVTM; CDR2 reads ANQGSEA. The CDR3 is 11 residues long. V was pared by 6 bases and J by 6 bases, with 11 bases between. Supplemented by reference TRBV29-1 and TRBJ1-2, the full variable domain reads SAVISQKPSRDICQRGTSLTIQCQVDSQVTMMFWYRQQPGQSLTLIATANQGSEATYESGFVIDKFPISRPNLTFSTLTVSNMSPEDSSIYLCSVRDAHGYTFGSGTRLTVV.

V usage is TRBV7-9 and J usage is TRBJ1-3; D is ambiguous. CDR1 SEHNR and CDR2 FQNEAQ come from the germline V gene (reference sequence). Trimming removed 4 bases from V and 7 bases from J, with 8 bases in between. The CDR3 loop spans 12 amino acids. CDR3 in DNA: TGTGCCAGCAGCTCCCGAGATAACACCATATATTTT. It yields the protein CASSSRDNTIYF.

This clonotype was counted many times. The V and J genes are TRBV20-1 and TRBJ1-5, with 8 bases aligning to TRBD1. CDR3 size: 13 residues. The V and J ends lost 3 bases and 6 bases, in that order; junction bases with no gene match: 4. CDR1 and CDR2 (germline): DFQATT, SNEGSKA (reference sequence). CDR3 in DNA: TGCAGTGCTAGGGAAACAGGGGGTCAGCCCCAGCATTTT. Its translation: CSARETGGQPQHF.

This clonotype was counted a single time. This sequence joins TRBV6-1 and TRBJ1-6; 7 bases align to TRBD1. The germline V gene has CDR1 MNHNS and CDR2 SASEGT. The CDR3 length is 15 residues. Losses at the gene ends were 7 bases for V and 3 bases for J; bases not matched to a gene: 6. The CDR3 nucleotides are TGTGCCAGCATGGGGGGGGACAGCTATAATTCACCCCTCCACTTT. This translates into CASMGGDSYNSPLHF.

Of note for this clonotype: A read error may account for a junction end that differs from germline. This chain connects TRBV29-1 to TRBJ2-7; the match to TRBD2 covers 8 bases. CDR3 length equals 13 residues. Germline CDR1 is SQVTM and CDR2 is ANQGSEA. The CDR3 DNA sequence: TGCAGCGCGGGGGGGCGCGGGACCGGGGAGCTGTACTTC. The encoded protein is CSAGGRGTGELYF.

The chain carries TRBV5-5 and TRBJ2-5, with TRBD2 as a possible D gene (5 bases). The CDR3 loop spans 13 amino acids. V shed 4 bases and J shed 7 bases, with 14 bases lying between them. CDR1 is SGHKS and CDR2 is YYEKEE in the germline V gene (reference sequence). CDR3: CASSNDGAGTQYF. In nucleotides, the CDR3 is TGTGCCAGCAGCAACGACGGTGCGGGGACCCAGTACTTC.

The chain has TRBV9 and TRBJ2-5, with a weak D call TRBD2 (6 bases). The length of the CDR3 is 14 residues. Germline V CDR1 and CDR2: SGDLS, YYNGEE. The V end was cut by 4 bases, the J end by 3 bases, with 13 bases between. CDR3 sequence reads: CASSPHSGEETQYF. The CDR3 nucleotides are TGTGCCAGCAGCCCCCATTCGGGGGAAGAGACCCAGTACTTC.

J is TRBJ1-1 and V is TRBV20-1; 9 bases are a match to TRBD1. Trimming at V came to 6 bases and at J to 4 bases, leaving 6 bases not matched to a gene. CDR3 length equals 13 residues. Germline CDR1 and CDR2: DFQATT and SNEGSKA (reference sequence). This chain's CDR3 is CSARTGDVTEAFF. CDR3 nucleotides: TGCAGTGCAAGGACAGGGGATGTCACTGAAGCTTTCTTT.

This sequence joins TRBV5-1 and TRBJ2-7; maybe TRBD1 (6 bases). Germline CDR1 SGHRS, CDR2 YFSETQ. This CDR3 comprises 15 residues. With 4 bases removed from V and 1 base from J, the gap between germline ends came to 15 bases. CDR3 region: CASSPSDSLSYEQYF. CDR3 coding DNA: TGCGCCAGCAGCCCATCGGACAGTCTATCCTACGAGCAGTACTTC.

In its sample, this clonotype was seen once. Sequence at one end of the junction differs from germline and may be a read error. The CDR3 sequence: CSARGVYEQFF. CDR3 in DNA: TGCAGTGCAAGAGGGGTCTATGAGCAGTTCTTC. The chain links TRBV20-1 to TRBJ2-1; D tentatively reads TRBD1 or TRBD2 (5 bases each). CDR3 size: 11 residues. Germline V lookup: CDR1 DFQATT, CDR2 SNEGSKA (reference sequence).

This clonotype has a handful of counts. The CDR3: CASSNHPKLAGGPNEQFF. CDR3 DNA: TGTGCCAGCAGCAACCATCCAAAACTAGCGGGAGGGCCTAATGAGCAGTTCTTC. This chain connects TRBV3-1 to TRBJ2-1, with 13 positions matching TRBD2. This CDR3 is built from 18 residues. Germline-derived CDR1 and CDR2 are LGHDT and YNNKEL (reference sequence). The ends lost 5 bases at V and 7 bases at J; junction bases unmatched: 14.